Sequencing of this TCR beta chain was carried out in a study of T cell repertoires in aging, cancer and after chemotherapy. TCR beta rearrangements were amplified from peripheral blood genomic DNA. The CDR3 spans 12 residues. Germline V gives CDR1 MNHEY, CDR2 SMNVEV (reference sequence). V dropped 6 bases and J dropped 9; count of bases not matched to a gene: 8. Rearranged V-D-J TRB sequences were amplified with a mixed TRB-A/B primer pool. TCRdb reprocessed the multiplex PCR reads with MiXCR, giving one entry per CDR3 protein. The table shows about 9,400 distinct CDR3 sequences, with roughly two fifths occurring only once.

The rearrangement links TRBV27 to TRBJ2-7, with 7 nucleotides matching TRBD1. The specimen was blood. This sequence originates from a human donor in good health. The DNA of the CDR3 is TGTGCCAGCAGCTCGACAGGGTTAGGGCAGTACTTC. It codes for CASSSTGLGQYF.